The 11 T cell receptor beta chains in this list originate from one sample, sequenced in a study of blood T cell repertoires in COVID-19 (TCRdb year 2020). Library construction relied on the immunoSEQ multiplex PCR assay. As stored in TCRdb, this immuneACCESS dataset retains in-frame rearrangements with V and J assigned. A fraction of the clones does not appear; measured against another copy, unresolved V genes explain less than half of the discrepancy, and the remainder lacks a known reason. For this sample the table gives over 200,000 clones, of which approximately 86% were detected only once. Roughly 3% of the sample is held by the ten biggest clonotypes. The sample comprised peripheral blood. These receptors were obtained from a young woman who had recovered from COVID-19.

The J gene is TRBJ1-1, the V gene TRBV5-6, with D possibly TRBD1 on 6 matching bases. The ends were cut back, 3 bases at V and 7 bases at J, with 13 bases in the middle. The CDR3 sequence is 13 residues long. Germline V gene lookup returns CDR1 SGHDT and CDR2 YYEEEE. CDR3 bases: TGTGCCAGCAGCTCCATACAGGGCCGTGAAGCTTTCTTT. Protein: CASSSIQGREAFF.

The chain has TRBV9 and TRBJ1-1; 12 bases agree with TRBD1. The CDR3 length is 14 residues. V was pared by 3 bases and J by 5 bases, with 2 bases of the junction left unmatched. The germline CDR1 and CDR2 sequences are SGDLS and YYNGEE. The CDR3 DNA reads as TGTGCCAGCAGCGAGGGACAGGGGGCGACTGAAGCTTTCTTT. Protein: CASSEGQGATEAFF.

The J gene is TRBJ2-7, the V gene TRBV3-1 (or the pseudogene TRBV3-2), with 9 nucleotides matching TRBD2. The ends lost 1 base at V and 2 bases at J; junction bases unmatched: 6. The CDR3 totals 16 residues. Germline-derived CDR1 and CDR2 are LGHDT and YNNKEL (reference sequence). The CDR3: CASSQGGAGGPYEQYF. Here the CDR3 DNA reads TGTGCCAGCAGCCAAGGGGGAGCGGGGGGTCCCTACGAGCAGTACTTC.

The CDR3 coding sequence is TGTGCCAGCAGCTCCTGGACAGGGGGAAGCACAGATACGCAGTATTTT. This encodes CASSSWTGGSTDTQYF. The rearrangement uses TRBV5-5 and TRBJ2-3; 10 nucleotides match TRBD1. V lost 3 bases and J lost 0; bases outside the gene matches: 4. Germline assignment: CDR1 SGHKS and CDR2 YYEKEE (reference sequence). This CDR3 spans 16 amino acids.

The V call is TRBV4-1, the J call TRBJ2-3; maybe TRBD2 (6 bases). In germline, CDR1 is MGHRA, CDR2 YSYEKL. Trimming removed 1 base from V and 5 bases from J, with 10 bases in between. This CDR3 is built from 14 residues. The CDR3 spells CASSQATSVDTQYF. CDR3 coding DNA: TGCGCCAGCAGCCAAGCGACTAGTGTAGATACGCAGTATTTT.

The chain joins TRBV7-2 to TRBJ2-5, with 11 bases matching TRBD2. The CDR3 loop spans 16 amino acids. Germline CDR1 and CDR2: SGHTA and FQGNSA. V dropped 2 bases and J dropped 2; count of bases not matched to a gene: 4. This CDR3 is CASSLSVAGGQETQYF. CDR3 bases: TGTGCCAGCAGCTTATCGGTAGCGGGGGGGCAAGAGACCCAGTACTTC.

The chain has TRBV12-3 or TRBV12-4 and TRBJ1-2; 7 nucleotides align to TRBD1. The J segment lost 8 bases and the V segment lost 3 bases, leaving 3 bases of the junction unmatched. This CDR3 is built from 12 residues. The CDR3 region has the DNA TGTGCCAGCAGTTTTACAGGGGTAGGCTACACCTTC. Its translation is CASSFTGVGYTF.

The chain recombines TRBV7-2 with TRBJ1-2, with unresolved D. The germline V and J ends were trimmed by 5 bases and 6 bases, with 10 bases remaining between them. The germline V gene has CDR1 SGHTA and CDR2 FQGNSA. The CDR3 loop spans 12 amino acids. This CDR3 reads CASSRYQDGYTF. As DNA, the CDR3 is TGTGCCAGCAGCCGATACCAGGATGGCTACACCTTC.

The rearrangement links TRBV7-9 to TRBJ2-5; 8 bases align to TRBD1. The CDR3 is 13 residues long. The germline gives CDR1 SEHNR, CDR2 FQNEAQ (reference sequence). With 5 bases clipped from V and 5 bases from J, the junction kept 4 bases outside the gene matches. The CDR3 reads CASSPDRDETQYF. CDR3 DNA: TGTGCCAGCAGCCCGGACAGGGACGAGACCCAGTACTTC.

This chain links TRBV6-5 with TRBJ2-7; TRBD1 matches 10 bases. The CDR3 spans 14 residues. The J segment lost 0 bases and the V segment lost 9 bases, leaving 5 bases of the junction unmatched. Germline loops: CDR1 MNHEY, CDR2 SVGAGI. In nucleotides, the CDR3 is TGTGCCAGTCGGGACAGGGGTATCTCCTACGAGCAGTACTTC. Amino acids: CASRDRGISYEQYF.

This clone has ten or more counts. DNA of the CDR3: TGTGCCAGTACCACCTGGGGGGGCGGGGACACTGAAGCTTTCTTT. Translating gives CASTTWGGGDTEAFF. The V gene is TRBV2, the J gene TRBJ1-1; tentative D call: TRBD1 (6 bases). The CDR3 loop spans 15 amino acids. Germline V CDR1 and CDR2: SNHLY, FYNNEI. V was shortened by 9 bases and J by 3 bases, with 20 bases between the two germline ends.